By share, the clone carrying this T cell receptor beta chain counts as medium-sized. The antigen is unknown. TCRdb called the 5' RACE reads again in MiXCR, with one record for every CDR3 protein. The repertoire holds 2,500 to 3,500 distinct CDR3 sequences, with under 20% as singletons. There are 11 residues in the CDR3. The V end lost 2 bases, the J end lost 8 bases, and 3 bases lay between the germline ends. This entry belongs to a study of spatial heterogeneity in lung cancer. Whole-study findings and limits: Counts of expanded intratumoral alpha and beta TCRs tracked tumor mutation counts.

As for time point: sample taken at primary tumor resection. Sequences were derived from lung tumor tissue, sampled at surgery. This sequence joins TRBV12-3 or TRBV12-4 and TRBJ1-4; D uncertain. The sequence was obtained from a male donor with early-stage non-small cell lung cancer. Here the CDR3 reads CASSLSEKLFF. The CDR3, as DNA: TGTGCCAGCAGTTTATCCGAAAAACTGTTTTTT.